This is a list of T cell receptor beta chains from one sample in a study of blood T cell repertoires in COVID-19. TCRdb's table, derived via immunoSEQ multiplex PCR, lists solely in-frame clones and lacks some. Of around 120,000 clones listed, about four fifths are singletons. Material: peripheral blood. These receptor sequences come from a woman older than 75 with acute or convalescent COVID-19. Both conserved end residues are part of each CDR3. D genes are given only for firm matches. Expanded clones get a size class; other rows say once, few or many, or leave the size out.

V gene,J gene,clone size,D gene,CDR3 DNA,CDR3 protein
TRBV7-3,TRBJ1-2,.,TRBD1,TGTGCCAGCAGTCCGGGACAGGGGGCAAGAGGCTACACCTTC,CASSPGQGARGYTF
TRBV2,TRBJ1-4,.,.,TGTGCCAGCAGTGATCAGGCAACGGGGGAAAAACTGTTTTTT,CASSDQATGEKLFF
TRBV19,TRBJ1-5,.,.,TGTGCCAGTCAGCGGGGGATTGGAGATCAGCCCCAGCATTTT,CASQRGIGDQPQHF
TRBV4-3,TRBJ1-2,few,.,TGCGCCAGCAGCCAAGATTTGAGGACAAGCGGCTACACCTTC,CASSQDLRTSGYTF
TRBV6-6,TRBJ2-4,.,.,TGTGCCAGCAGTCATCAAGGAGACGTTCCCAAAAACATTCAGTACTTC,CASSHQGDVPKNIQYF
TRBV3-1/TRBV3-2,TRBJ1-2,.,TRBD1,TGTGCCAGCAGCCCCCGGGACAGGGGCTATGGCTACACCTTC,CASSPRDRGYGYTF
TRBV14,TRBJ1-1,.,.,TGTGCCAGCAGCCTTATGGGCGCCCCCACTGAAGCTTTCTTT,CASSLMGAPTEAFF
TRBV29-1,TRBJ2-1,.,.,TGCAGCGTTGAGACTAACCAACGGCAGTTCTTC,CSVETNQRQFF
TRBV7-9,TRBJ1-1,.,.,TGTGCCAGCAGCTTAGGCTTTGGGGGCGTTGACACTGAAGCTTTCTTT,CASSLGFGGVDTEAFF
TRBV20-1,TRBJ2-5,.,.,TGCAGTGCTAGAGCGCGAGAGACCCAGTACTTC,CSARARETQYF
TRBV2,TRBJ1-1,.,TRBD1,TGTGCCAGCAGTGAATGGGCAGGGGGAAAAGTCACTGAAGCTTTCTTT,CASSEWAGGKVTEAFF
TRBV19,TRBJ1-2,.,.,TGTGCCAGTAGTATTCAGGGGAACTATGGCTACACCTTC,CASSIQGNYGYTF
TRBV18,TRBJ2-5,.,.,TGTGCCAGCTCACCATACAGGGTCCAAGAGACCCAGTACTTC,CASSPYRVQETQYF
TRBV10-3,TRBJ2-1,few,TRBD2,TGTGCCGCCCGTCGGGGCGGGGGGGCCGGAGATGAGCAGTTCTTC,CAARRGGGAGDEQFF
TRBV18,TRBJ1-4,.,.,TGTGCCAGCTCACCACGCAGGGGCGATGAAAAACTGTTTTTT,CASSPRRGDEKLFF
TRBV6-5,TRBJ1-1,once,TRBD1,TGTGCCAGCACAGACAGGGGCTCATCGAACACTGAAGCTTTCTTT,CASTDRGSSNTEAFF
TRBV30,TRBJ1-2,.,.,TGTGCCTGGAGTGTACTTGGGGCCTATGGCTACACCTTC,CAWSVLGAYGYTF
TRBV5-6,TRBJ1-6,.,.,TGTGCCAGCAGCGCGACAGGAGGCCTCAATTCACCCCTCCACTTT,CASSATGGLNSPLHF
TRBV9,TRBJ2-2,.,.,TGTGCCAGCAGCGCTACAGGGTCTGTCGGGGAGCTGTTTTTT,CASSATGSVGELFF
TRBV7-2,TRBJ2-7,.,TRBD2,TGTGCCAGCAGCCATTGGGCGGGAGGAAGGAGCTCCTACGAGCAGTACTTC,CASSHWAGGRSSYEQYF
TRBV30,TRBJ2-7,.,.,TGTGCCTGGAGTGCAGGGAATTGGGGCGAGCAGTACTTC,CAWSAGNWGEQYF
TRBV19,TRBJ1-2,.,.,TGTGCCAGCCGCCGCCAGGGGCAGTATAACTATGGCTACACCTTC,CASRRQGQYNYGYTF
TRBV9,TRBJ1-3,.,.,TGTGCCAGCAGCGTAGTCCCCATCGGTAGCTCTGGAAACACCATATATTTT,CASSVVPIGSSGNTIYF
TRBV29-1,TRBJ2-5,.,.,TGCAGCGCCGTGGGGGCAGAAGAGACCCAGTACTTC,CSAVGAEETQYF
TRBV6-4,TRBJ1-2,.,.,TGTGCCAGCCGAAACGGCCAGGGCGAAGGCTACACCTTC,CASRNGQGEGYTF
TRBV5-4,TRBJ1-3,.,.,TGTGCCAGCAGCCAGGGGACATATGGAAACACCATATATTTT,CASSQGTYGNTIYF
TRBV2,TRBJ1-1,many,TRBD1,TGTGCCAGCAGGGGACAGGGGGAAGGAACTGAAGCTTTCTTT,CASRGQGEGTEAFF
TRBV6-5,TRBJ1-5,.,.,TGTGCCAGCAGCGCGAGGTGGCCCCAGCATTTT,CASSARWPQHF
TRBV6-2/TRBV6-3,TRBJ2-7,few,TRBD2,TGTGCCAGCAGTTATGAAGGCGGGAGGTTCTACGAGCAGTACTTC,CASSYEGGRFYEQYF
TRBV7-2,TRBJ1-2,.,.,TGTGCCAGCAGCCCGTCCGTCACCCAAATAGCTAACTATGGCTACACCTTC,CASSPSVTQIANYGYTF
TRBV4-3,TRBJ1-3,once,.,TGCGCCAGCAGCCCCGGGACAACCTCTGGAAACACCATATATTTT,CASSPGTTSGNTIYF
TRBV9,TRBJ1-3,few,TRBD1,TGTGCCAGCAGCGGGTACAGGGGATCCGGAAACACCATATATTTT,CASSGYRGSGNTIYF
TRBV7-6,TRBJ1-4,.,.,TGTGCCAGCAGCTTAGTAAGCGGTCGCCGGGGTGAAAAACTGTTTTTT,CASSLVSGRRGEKLFF
TRBV12-5,TRBJ1-5,.,.,TGTGCTAGTGGTTTGGTACAAGGGACTACTCTATCTTATAGTCAGCCCCAGCATTTT,CASGLVQGTTLSYSQPQHF
TRBV5-1,TRBJ1-2,.,TRBD1,TGCGCCAGCAGCTTGGCGCCAGGGGACAGCTATGGCTACACCTTC,CASSLAPGDSYGYTF
TRBV30,TRBJ1-1,.,TRBD1,TGTGCCTGGCAGGGACAGGGCTACACTGAAGCTTTCTTT,CAWQGQGYTEAFF
TRBV19,TRBJ1-5,.,.,TGTGCCAGTAGTATAGGCCCTAATTATCAGCCCCAGCATTTT,CASSIGPNYQPQHF
TRBV4-1,TRBJ1-1,.,TRBD1,TGCGCCAGCAGCCAAGGACAGGGCGTCGGGAACACTGAAGCTTTCTTT,CASSQGQGVGNTEAFF
TRBV5-1,TRBJ2-2,.,TRBD1,TGCGCCAGCAGCTCTGGACAGGGGAACACCGGGGAGCTGTTTTTT,CASSSGQGNTGELFF
TRBV15,TRBJ2-1,once,.,TGTGCCACCAGCGGCGACAGGTTTTACAATGAGCAGTTCTTC,CATSGDRFYNEQFF
TRBV28,TRBJ1-2,.,TRBD1,TGTGCCAGTAAACCACAGGGGACTAGCTATGGCTACACCTTC,CASKPQGTSYGYTF
TRBV4-2,TRBJ2-2,.,TRBD2,TGTGCCAGCAGCCCCTCGTCTAGCGGGATAAACACCGGGGAGCTGTTTTTT,CASSPSSSGINTGELFF
TRBV3-1/TRBV3-2,TRBJ2-3,.,.,TGTGCCAGCAGCCAAGGTACTAATGCGGGCAGCACAGATACGCAGTATTTT,CASSQGTNAGSTDTQYF
TRBV6-5,TRBJ1-4,.,.,TGTGCCAGCAGTTCCTCCGGGACACAGAATGAAAAACTGTTTTTT,CASSSSGTQNEKLFF
TRBV9,TRBJ2-3,.,TRBD2,TGTGCCAGCAGCATCGGACTAGCGGGAGGGAGCACAGATACGCAGTATTTT,CASSIGLAGGSTDTQYF